This T cell receptor beta chain was identified in a study of T-cell memory formation after mild COVID-19 (dated by TCRdb to 2020 to 2023). The study in broad terms: TCR sequence clusters from the two donors were largely donor specific. In a couple of donors, T-cell clones that expanded and contracted after mild COVID-19 were followed by sequencing TCRalpha and TCRbeta repertoires longitudinally. The cohort comprised two young, previously healthy adult volunteers, one female and one male. On the study overall, not on this receptor specifically: Clones contracting from day 15 to 85 had balanced CD4/CD8 phenotypes, while a second wave expanding from day 15 to 37 was biased towards CD4+. Contracting CD4+ clones turned up mainly in the CM and EM memory subsets, whereas EMRA was where CD8+ clones were enriched. SARS-CoV-2 specificity was not confirmed for the second-wave clones peaking on day 37. The detection of some responding clones in pre-infection memory suggests that pre-existing cross-reactive memory T cells joined the SARS-CoV-2 response. Only two mild cases were covered by the study, and larger cohorts that include severe cases with pre-infection samples were considered necessary.

PBMCs were isolated by Ficoll-Paque density gradient centrifugation. Instrument used: Illumina NovaSeq 6000. TCRalpha and TCRbeta cDNA libraries were built by 5'RACE with constant-segment primers, adding sample barcodes and unique molecular identifiers. Trizol reagent was used to extract RNA from every sample. Library amplification was performed in two PCR steps, and a second sample barcode and Illumina TruSeq adapters were introduced in the second step. Sequencing of libraries was performed on an Illumina NovaSeq with 2 x 150 bp paired-end reads. In the source study's methods: Demultiplexing of reads and collapsing into UMI-guided consensus sequences were performed with migec v1.2.7. Using mixcr v2.1.11, UMI consensuses were aligned to TRA and TRB V and J templates and then assembled into clonotypes. Clonotypes were classified as expanded or contracted when called significant by both edgeR and NoisET, with noise models trained on biological replicates. For edgeR calls, the cutoffs were a false discovery rate-adjusted p below 0.01 and a log2 fold-change threshold of 1. As an exploratory analysis of dynamics, max-normalized trajectories of the 1000 most abundant clonotypes were examined with PCA combined with hierarchical clustering. Each responding clone was given a CD4 or CD8 phenotype based on the CD4+ and CD8+ repertoires, which had been sequenced separately. TCRdb cleaned the public reads at Q25 with fastp, built clones with MiXCR and kept in-frame beta chains. Each CDR3 protein gets just one entry, which takes the most common genes and DNA from the rows behind it. Here the V and J calls rest on TCRdb's processing, not on the authors' analysis. This sample has hundreds of thousands of distinct CDR3 sequences in its table, and 20% to 25% of those were observed once. The leading ten clones occupy around 12% of the sample.

This clonotype was counted between two and nine times. Its recognized antigen is unknown. No base quality values were provided; no much bigger clone lies one nucleotide off. Sequenced: PBMCs or a T cell subset sorted from them (not recorded which). This sequence originates from an adult woman who had mild COVID-19 (a few samples of this study predate the infection). The sample titles of this study are shuffled in the database, so cell type and time point are left out; the donor was told from shared clones.

The CDR3 in this case is CSVGGTNYGYTF. The sequenced DNA is TGCAGCGTTGGTGGAACTAACTATGGCTACACCTTC. The chain is made from TRBV29-1 and TRBJ1-2; too little of a D gene remains to name it. CDR1 SQVTM and CDR2 ANQGSEA are derived from the germline V gene. The CDR3 numbers 12 residues from cysteine through phenylalanine. Only the CDR3 DNA is retained, 36 bases long and in frame from the first base. V is clipped by 4 bases and J by 0 bases, and the sequence between their germline boundaries is 6 bases long. The entire variable domain, with the stretches around the CDR3 drawn from the reference TRBV29-1 and TRBJ1-2 proteins, is SAVISQKPSRDICQRGTSLTIQCQVDSQVTMMFWYRQQPGQSLTLIATANQGSEATYESGFVIDKFPISRPNLTFSTLTVSNMSPEDSSIYLCSVGGTNYGYTFGSGTRLTVV.